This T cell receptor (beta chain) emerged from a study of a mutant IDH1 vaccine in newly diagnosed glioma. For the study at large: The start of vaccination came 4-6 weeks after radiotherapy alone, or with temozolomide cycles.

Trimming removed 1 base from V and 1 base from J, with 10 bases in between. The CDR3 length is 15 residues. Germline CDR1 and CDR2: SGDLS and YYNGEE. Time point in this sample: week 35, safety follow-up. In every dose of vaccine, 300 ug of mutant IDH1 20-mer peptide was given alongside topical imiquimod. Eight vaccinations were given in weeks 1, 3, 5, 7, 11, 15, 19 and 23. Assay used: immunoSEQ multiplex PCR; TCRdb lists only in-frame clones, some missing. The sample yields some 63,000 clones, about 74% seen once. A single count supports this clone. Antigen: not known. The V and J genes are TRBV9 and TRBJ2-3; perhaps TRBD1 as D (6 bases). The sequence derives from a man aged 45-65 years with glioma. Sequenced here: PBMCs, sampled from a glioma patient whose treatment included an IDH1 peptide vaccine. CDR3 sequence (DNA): TGTGCCAGCAGCGTACGACAGGACGGCACAGATACGCAGTATTTT. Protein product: CASSVRQDGTDTQYF.